This TCR beta chain was obtained from a study of graft-versus-host responses after intestinal transplantation. With V trimmed by 5 bases and J by 3 bases, 9 bases remained unmatched. The length of the CDR3 is 16 residues. Germline-derived CDR1 and CDR2 are SGHTA and FQGNSA. Study conclusions and caveats: Levels of circulating GvH clones at their peak were associated with early post-transplant HvG declines. GvH clones surfaced in recipient marrow, some emerging earlier in ileum or blood.

As regards this clone: As yet, its antigen is unknown.

Assay used: immunoSEQ multiplex PCR; TCRdb lists only in-frame clones, some missing. This table has tens of thousands of clones, roughly 90% appearing once. The chain links TRBV7-2 to TRBJ2-3, with 9 bases matching TRBD2. The clonotype comes from a human donor who received an intestinal transplant. The sequencing here drew on unstimulated CD8+ T cells sorted from spleen or lymph node cells, taken before intestinal transplant. CDR3 amino acids: CASSIFAGGPTDTQYF. DNA for the CDR3: TGTGCCAGCAGCATTTTTGCGGGAGGGCCTACAGATACGCAGTATTTT. The full variable domain, its missing parts supplied by reference TRBV7-2 and TRBJ2-3, is GAGVSQSPSNKVTEKGKDVELRCDPISGHTALYWYRQSLGQGLEFLIYFQGNSAPDKSGLPSDRFSAERTGGSVSTLTIQRTQQEDSAVYLCASSIFAGGPTDTQYFGPGTRLTVL.